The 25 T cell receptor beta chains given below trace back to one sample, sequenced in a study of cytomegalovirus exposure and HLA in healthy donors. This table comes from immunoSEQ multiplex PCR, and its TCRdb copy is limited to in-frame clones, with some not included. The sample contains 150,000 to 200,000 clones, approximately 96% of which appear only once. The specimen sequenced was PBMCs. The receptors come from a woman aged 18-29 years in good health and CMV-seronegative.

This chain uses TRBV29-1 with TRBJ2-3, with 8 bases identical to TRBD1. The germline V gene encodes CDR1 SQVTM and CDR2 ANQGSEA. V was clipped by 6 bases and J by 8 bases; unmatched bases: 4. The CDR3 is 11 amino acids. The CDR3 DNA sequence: TGCAGCGTCGACAGGGGAGGTACGCAGTATTTT. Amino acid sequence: CSVDRGGTQYF.

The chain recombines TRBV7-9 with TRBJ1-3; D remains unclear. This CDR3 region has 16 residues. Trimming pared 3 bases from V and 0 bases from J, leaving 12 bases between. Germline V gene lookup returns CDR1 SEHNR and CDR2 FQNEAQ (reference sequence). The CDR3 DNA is TGTGCCAGCAGCTTCTCGGCAGGACTCTCTGGAAACACCATATATTTT. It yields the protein CASSFSAGLSGNTIYF.

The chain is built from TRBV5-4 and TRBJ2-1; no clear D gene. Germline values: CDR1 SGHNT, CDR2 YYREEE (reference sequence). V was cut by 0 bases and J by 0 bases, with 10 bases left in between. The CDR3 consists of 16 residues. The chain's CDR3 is CASSLGRTGSYNEQFF. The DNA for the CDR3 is TGTGCCAGCAGCTTGGGTCGAACGGGCTCCTACAATGAGCAGTTCTTC.

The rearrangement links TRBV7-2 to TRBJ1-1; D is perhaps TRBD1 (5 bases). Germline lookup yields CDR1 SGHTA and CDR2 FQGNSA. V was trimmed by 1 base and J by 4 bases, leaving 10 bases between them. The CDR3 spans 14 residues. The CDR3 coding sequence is TGTGCCAGCAGCTTAGGCGGGGGTGGCACTGAAGCTTTCTTT. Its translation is CASSLGGGGTEAFF.

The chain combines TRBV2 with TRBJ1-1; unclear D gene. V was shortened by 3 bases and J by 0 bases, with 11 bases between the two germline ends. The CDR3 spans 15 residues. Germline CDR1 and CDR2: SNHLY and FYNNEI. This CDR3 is CASSDRGTMNTEAFF. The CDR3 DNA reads TGTGCCAGCAGTGACCGCGGAACCATGAACACTGAAGCTTTCTTT.

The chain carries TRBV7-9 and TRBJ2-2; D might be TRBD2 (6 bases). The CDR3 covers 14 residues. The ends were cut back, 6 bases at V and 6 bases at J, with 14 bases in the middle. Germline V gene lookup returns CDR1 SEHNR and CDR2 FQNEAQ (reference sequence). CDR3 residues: CASSSTSFPGELFF. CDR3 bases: TGTGCCAGCAGTTCGACTAGTTTCCCCGGGGAGCTGTTTTTT.

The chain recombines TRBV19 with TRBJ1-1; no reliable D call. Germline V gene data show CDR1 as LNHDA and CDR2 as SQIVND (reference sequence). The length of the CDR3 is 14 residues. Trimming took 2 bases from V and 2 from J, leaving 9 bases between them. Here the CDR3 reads CASSISGLNTEAFF. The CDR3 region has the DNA TGTGCCAGTAGTATAAGTGGGCTAAACACTGAAGCTTTCTTT.

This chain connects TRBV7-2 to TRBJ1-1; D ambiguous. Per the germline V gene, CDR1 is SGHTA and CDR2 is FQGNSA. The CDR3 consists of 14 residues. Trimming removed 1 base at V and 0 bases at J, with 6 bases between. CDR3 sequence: CASSLVGLNTEAFF. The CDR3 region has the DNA TGTGCCAGCAGCTTAGTTGGCTTGAACACTGAAGCTTTCTTT.

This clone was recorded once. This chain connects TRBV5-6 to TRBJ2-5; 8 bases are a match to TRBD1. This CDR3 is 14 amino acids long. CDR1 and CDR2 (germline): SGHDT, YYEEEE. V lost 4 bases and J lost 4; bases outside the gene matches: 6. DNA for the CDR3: TGTGCCAGCAGCAAAGGACAGGGTAGAGAGACCCAGTACTTC. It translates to CASSKGQGRETQYF.

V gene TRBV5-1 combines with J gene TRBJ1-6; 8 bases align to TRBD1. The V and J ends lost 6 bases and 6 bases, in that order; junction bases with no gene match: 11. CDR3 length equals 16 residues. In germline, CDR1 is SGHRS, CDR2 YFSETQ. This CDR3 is CASTLIGQGGNSPLHF. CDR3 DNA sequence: TGCGCCAGCACCCTGATCGGACAGGGAGGTAATTCACCCCTCCACTTT.

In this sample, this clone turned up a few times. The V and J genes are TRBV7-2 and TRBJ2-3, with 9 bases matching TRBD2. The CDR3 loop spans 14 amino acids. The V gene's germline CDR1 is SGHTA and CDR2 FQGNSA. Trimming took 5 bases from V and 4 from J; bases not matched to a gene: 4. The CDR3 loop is CASSSGLAPDTQYF. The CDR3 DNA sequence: TGTGCCAGCAGCAGCGGACTAGCGCCAGATACGCAGTATTTT. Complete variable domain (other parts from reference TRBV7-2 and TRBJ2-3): GAGVSQSPSNKVTEKGKDVELRCDPISGHTALYWYRQSLGQGLEFLIYFQGNSAPDKSGLPSDRFSAERTGGSVSTLTIQRTQQEDSAVYLCASSSGLAPDTQYFGPGTRLTVL.

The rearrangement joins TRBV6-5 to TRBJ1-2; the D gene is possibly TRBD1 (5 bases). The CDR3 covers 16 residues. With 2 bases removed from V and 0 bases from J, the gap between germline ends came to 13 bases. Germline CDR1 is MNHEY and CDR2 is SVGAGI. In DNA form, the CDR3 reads TGTGCCAGCAGTTACGCCAGGGTGGCTACTAACTATGGCTACACCTTC. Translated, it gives CASSYARVATNYGYTF.

In DNA, the CDR3 is TGTGCCAGCAGCAAATCTAGAGGCAGGGGGCGAGAGTATAGCAATCAGCCCCAGCATTTT. Translated: CASSKSRGRGREYSNQPQHF. This rearrangement joins TRBV21-1 to TRBJ1-5; the table calls TRBD1, which could not be checked here. TRBV21-1 is termed a pseudogene. The CDR3 is 20 amino acids.

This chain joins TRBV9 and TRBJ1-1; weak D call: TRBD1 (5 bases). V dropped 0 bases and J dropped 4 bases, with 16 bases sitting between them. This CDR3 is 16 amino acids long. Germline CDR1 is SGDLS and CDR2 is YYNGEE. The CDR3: CASSVDGTGGGTEAFF. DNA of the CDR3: TGTGCCAGCAGCGTAGATGGTACGGGGGGGGGCACTGAAGCTTTCTTT.

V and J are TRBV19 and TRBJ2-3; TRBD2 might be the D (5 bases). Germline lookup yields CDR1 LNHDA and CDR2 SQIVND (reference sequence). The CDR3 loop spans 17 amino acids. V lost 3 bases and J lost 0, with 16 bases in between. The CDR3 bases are TGTGCCAGTAGTATCTGGAGCGGAGACTTTAGCACAGATACGCAGTATTTT. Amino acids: CASSIWSGDFSTDTQYF.

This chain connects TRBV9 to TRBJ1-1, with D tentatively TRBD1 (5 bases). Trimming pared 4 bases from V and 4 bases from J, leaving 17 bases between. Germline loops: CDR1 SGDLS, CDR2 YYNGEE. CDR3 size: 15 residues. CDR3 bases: TGTGCCAGCAGCTTTGAGGGGCTCGGGGGCACTGAAGCTTTCTTT. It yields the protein CASSFEGLGGTEAFF.

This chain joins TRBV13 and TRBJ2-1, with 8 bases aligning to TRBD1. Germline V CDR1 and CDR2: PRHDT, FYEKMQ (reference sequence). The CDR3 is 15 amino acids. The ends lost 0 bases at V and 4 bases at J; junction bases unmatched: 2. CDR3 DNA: TGTGCCAGCAGCTTAGGGGACAGGGCTTACAATGAGCAGTTCTTC. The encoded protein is CASSLGDRAYNEQFF. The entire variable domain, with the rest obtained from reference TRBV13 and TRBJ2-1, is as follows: AAGVIQSPRHLIKEKRETATLKCYPIPRHDTVYWYQQGPGQDPQFLISFYEKMQSDKGSIPDRFSAQQFSDYHSELNMSSLELGDSALYFCASSLGDRAYNEQFFGPGTRLTVL.

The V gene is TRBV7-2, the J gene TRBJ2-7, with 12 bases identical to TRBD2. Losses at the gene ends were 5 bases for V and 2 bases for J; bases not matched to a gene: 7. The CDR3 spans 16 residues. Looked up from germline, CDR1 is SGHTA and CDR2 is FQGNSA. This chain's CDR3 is CASSAGPSGGAYEQYF. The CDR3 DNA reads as TGTGCCAGCAGCGCCGGTCCTAGCGGGGGGGCCTACGAGCAGTACTTC. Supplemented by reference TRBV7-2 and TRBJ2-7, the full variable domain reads GAGVSQSPSNKVTEKGKDVELRCDPISGHTALYWYRQSLGQGLEFLIYFQGNSAPDKSGLPSDRFSAERTGGSVSTLTIQRTQQEDSAVYLCASSAGPSGGAYEQYFGPGTRLTVT.

In DNA form, the CDR3 reads TGTGCCAGCAGACCCGTCAGTTCGGGGTGGGAGAACACCGGGGAGCTGTTTTTT. It translates to CASRPVSSGWENTGELFF. The rearrangement links TRBV27 to TRBJ2-2; tentatively, D is TRBD2 (5 bases). Germline CDR1 MNHEY, CDR2 SMNVEV (reference sequence). Trimming left V 6 bases short and J 1 base short, with 21 bases between. CDR3 length equals 18 residues.

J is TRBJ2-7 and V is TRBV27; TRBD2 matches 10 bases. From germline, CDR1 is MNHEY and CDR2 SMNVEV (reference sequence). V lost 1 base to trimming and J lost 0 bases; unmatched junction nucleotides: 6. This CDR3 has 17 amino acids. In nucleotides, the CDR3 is TGTGCCAGCAGTTTATGGGGTAGCGGGGGGCCCTCCTACGAGCAGTACTTC. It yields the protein CASSLWGSGGPSYEQYF.

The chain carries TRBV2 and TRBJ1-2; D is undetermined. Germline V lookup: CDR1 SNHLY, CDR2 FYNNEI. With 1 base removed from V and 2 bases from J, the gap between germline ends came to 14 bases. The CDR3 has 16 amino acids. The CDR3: CASSEVISGNNYGYTF. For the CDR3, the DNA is TGTGCCAGCAGTGAAGTAATTTCCGGGAACAACTATGGCTACACCTTC.

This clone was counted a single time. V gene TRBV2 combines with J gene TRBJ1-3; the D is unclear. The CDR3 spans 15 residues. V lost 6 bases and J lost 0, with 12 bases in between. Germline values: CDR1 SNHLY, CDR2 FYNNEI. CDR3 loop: CASSADRGSGNTIYF. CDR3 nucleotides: TGTGCCAGCAGCGCCGACCGGGGCTCTGGAAACACCATATATTTT.

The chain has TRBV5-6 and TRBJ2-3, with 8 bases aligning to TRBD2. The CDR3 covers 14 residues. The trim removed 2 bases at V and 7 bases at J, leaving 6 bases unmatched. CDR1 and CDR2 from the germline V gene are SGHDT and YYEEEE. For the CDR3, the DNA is TGTGCCAGCAGCTTTGCCGGGACTAGTCATACGCAGTATTTT. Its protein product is CASSFAGTSHTQYF.

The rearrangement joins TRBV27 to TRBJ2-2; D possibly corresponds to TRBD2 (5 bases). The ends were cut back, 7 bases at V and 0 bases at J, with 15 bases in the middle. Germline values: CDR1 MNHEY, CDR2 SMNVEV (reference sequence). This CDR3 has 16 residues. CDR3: CASNRSGKSNTGELFF. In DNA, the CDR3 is TGTGCCAGCAACCGCAGCGGCAAGTCGAACACCGGGGAGCTGTTTTTT.

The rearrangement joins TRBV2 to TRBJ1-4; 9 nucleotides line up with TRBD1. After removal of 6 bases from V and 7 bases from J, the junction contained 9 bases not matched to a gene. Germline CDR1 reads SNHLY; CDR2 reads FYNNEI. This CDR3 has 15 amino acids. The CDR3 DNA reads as TGTGCCAGCAGGGAGACAGGGGGGCATGGTGAAAAACTGTTTTTT. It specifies CASRETGGHGEKLFF.